The 7 T cell receptor beta chains below all came from one sample that was sequenced in a study of cytomegalovirus exposure and HLA in healthy donors. PCR was performed using 60 Vbeta and 13 Jbeta primers. The data were produced by immunoSEQ multiplex PCR, yet TCRdb's version contains in-frame clones alone and is incomplete. The sample lists 65,000 to 90,000 clones, 75% occurring once. Input material: PBMCs. Receptors originate from a man aged 65-85 years in good health and CMV-seronegative.

V is TRBV4-3 and J is TRBJ2-7, with a possible D match to TRBD2 (6 bases). This CDR3 is built from 16 residues. Trimming cost V 1 base and J 1 base, with 14 bases left between them. Germline V gives CDR1 LGHNA, CDR2 YSLEER. The CDR3 spells CASSQVGSGRSYEQYF. CDR3 nucleotides: TGCGCCAGCAGCCAAGTCGGCTCGGGGAGGTCCTACGAGCAGTACTTC.

V and J are TRBV6-5 and TRBJ1-1, with no clear D. In germline, CDR1 is MNHEY, CDR2 SVGAGI. CDR3 length: 14 amino acids. V was pared by 6 bases and J by 4 bases, with 15 bases between. The CDR3 here is CASRLERSGTEAFF. The CDR3 nucleotides are TGTGCCAGCAGATTAGAGAGATCGGGCACTGAAGCTTTCTTT.

A few counts support this clone. This sequence joins TRBV5-1 and TRBJ1-5, with D unclear. Germline assignment: CDR1 SGHRS and CDR2 YFSETQ. CDR3 length equals 14 residues. V dropped 0 bases and J dropped 2 bases, with 6 bases sitting between them. The CDR3 region is CASSLGTGNQPQHF. CDR3 DNA sequence: TGCGCCAGCAGCTTGGGAACGGGCAATCAGCCCCAGCATTTT.

The V call is TRBV21-1, the J call TRBJ2-5; the table's D call TRBD1 went unverified against the DNA. The DNA end favors TRBJ2-7, so the J call may be wrong. TRBV21-1 is annotated as a pseudogene. This CDR3 comprises 19 residues. The CDR3 spells CASSKGQVPSIFNTYEQYF. CDR3 in DNA: TGTGCCAGCAGCAAAGGACAGGTTCCGTCTATCTTTAATACCTACGAGCAGTACTTC.

The chain recombines TRBV30 with TRBJ1-2, with 8 bases fitting TRBD1. Germline V gene sequence: CDR1 GTSNPN, CDR2 SVGIG (reference sequence). V gave up 4 bases and J gave up 8 bases; unmatched junction bases: 9. The CDR3 spans 13 residues. Here the CDR3 DNA reads TGTGCCTGGACTTCAGGGGGCGCCGGGGGCTACACCTTC. It is translated as CAWTSGGAGGYTF. Full variable domain (remainder filled in from reference TRBV30 and TRBJ1-2): SQTIHQWPATLVQPVGSPLSLECTVEGTSNPNLYWYRQAAGRGLQLLFYSVGIGQISSEVPQNLSASRPQDRQFILSSKKLLLSDSGFYLCAWTSGGAGGYTFGSGTRLTVV.

The rearrangement uses TRBV7-2 and TRBJ2-5; 9 bases are shared with TRBD1. The ends lost 3 bases at V and 5 bases at J; junction bases unmatched: 7. This CDR3 is built from 15 residues. The germline V gene encodes CDR1 SGHTA and CDR2 FQGNSA. The CDR3: CASSLGTGFSETQYF. For the CDR3, the DNA is TGTGCCAGCAGCTTGGGGACAGGGTTTTCGGAGACCCAGTACTTC.

CDR3 sequence (DNA): TGTGCCAGCAGCCCCGTCCAGGGACTTGGACTTTCGGATGAGCAGTTCTTC. Translating it yields CASSPVQGLGLSDEQFF. V gene TRBV5-6 combines with J gene TRBJ2-1; D possibly corresponds to TRBD2 (6 bases). Trimming left V 4 bases short and J 8 bases short, with 25 bases between. Looked up from germline, CDR1 is SGHDT and CDR2 is YYEEEE. This CDR3 comprises 17 residues.